Following are 4 T cell receptor beta chains from one sample sequenced in a study of OX40 agonist ivuxolimab in advanced cancers. Generated by immunoSEQ multiplex PCR, the TCRdb table keeps only in-frame clones and is missing some. The sample has 96,000 or so clones; approximately 84% are singletons. Sequenced material: CD4+ or CD8+ T cells sorted from blood, taken in a trial of the OX40 agonist ivuxolimab. The origin of the receptors is an adult with an advanced solid tumor such as melanoma, head and neck, liver or kidney cancer.

The J gene is TRBJ2-7, the V gene TRBV7-4, with D possibly TRBD1 on 5 matching bases. Per the germline V gene, CDR1 is SGHVT and CDR2 is SQSDAQ. Between the trimmed V and J ends, which lost 3 bases and 6 bases, there was a span of 24 bases. The CDR3 is made up of 17 amino acids. The CDR3 spells CASSFLPRTRFRGEQYF. In DNA form, the CDR3 reads TGTGCCAGCAGCTTCCTCCCCCGGACCAGGTTTAGGGGCGAGCAGTACTTC.

J is TRBJ2-2 and V is TRBV29-1; TRBD2 matches 10 bases. The V and J ends lost 2 bases and 0 bases, in that order; junction bases with no gene match: 3. This CDR3 comprises 16 residues. Germline loops: CDR1 SQVTM, CDR2 ANQGSEA. In nucleotides, the CDR3 is TGCAGCGTTGAACTAGCGGGAGAACCGAACACCGGGGAGCTGTTTTTT. It codes for CSVELAGEPNTGELFF.

The CDR3 reads CASRGTLATEQYF. As DNA, the CDR3 is TGCGCCAGCAGGGGCACGCTAGCGACCGAGCAGTACTTC. The chain is built from TRBV10-1 and TRBJ2-7, with D possibly matching TRBD2 (6 bases). CDR1 is WNHNN and CDR2 is SYGVQD in the germline V gene (reference sequence). This CDR3 has 13 residues. The V gene lost 6 bases and the J gene lost 6 bases, with 15 bases spanning the gap.

The V call is TRBV18, the J call TRBJ2-5, with TRBD2 identical over 7 bases. The ends lost 8 bases at V and 1 base at J; junction bases unmatched: 19. This CDR3 has 18 residues. The V gene's germline CDR1 is KGHSH and CDR2 LQKENI. CDR3 sequence reads: CASPLAGASGYFQETQYF. The CDR3 nucleotides are TGTGCCAGCCCGCTAGCCGGGGCTAGCGGATACTTCCAAGAGACCCAGTACTTC.